This entry features one T cell receptor beta chain sequence. CDR1 is LNHNV, CDR2 YYDKDF, per germline (reference sequence). The CDR3 runs 14 residues. The V end was cut by 2 bases, the J end by 2 bases, with 8 bases between. Original processing methods: Reference gene primer amplification in the assay estimated nucleated cell counts. TCRdb's table, derived via immunoSEQ multiplex PCR, lists solely in-frame clones and lacks some. That table supplies the V and J calls and clone size; D and trimming were determined from the DNA. The sample has more than 90,000 clones, 60% to 85% seen once. The data were taken from a study of blood T cell repertoires in COVID-19. Study overall: Both acute and convalescent COVID-19 samples were obtained from the United States, Italy and Spain. PBMCs, B-cell-depleted T cells, or T cells were the source of the cDNA or gDNA that made up the material.

Sample: peripheral blood. This clonotype was obtained from a woman older than 75 with acute or convalescent COVID-19. The chain joins TRBV15 to TRBJ2-3; D is unclear. The CDR3 nucleotides are TGTGCCACCAGCAGAAGAGCTTCCACAGATACGCAGTATTTT. This encodes CATSRRASTDTQYF.